The 8 T cell receptor beta chains presented below share a single source sample, sequenced in a study of blood T cell repertoires in COVID-19 (dated by TCRdb to the early 2020s). Library generation was performed with the immunoSEQ multiplex PCR assay. The table comes from immuneACCESS by way of TCRdb, which keeps in-frame sequences with V and J called. Part of the clones is missing from these tables; in studies checked, under half for an unresolved V gene and the rest for unknown reasons. Here the sample has about 220,000 clones; 82% occur a single time. Of the sample, 3% to 4% is held by the ten largest clones. Input material: PBMCs or T cells enriched from blood (not recorded which). The origin of the receptors is an older woman who had recovered from COVID-19.

J is TRBJ1-3 and V is TRBV6-5, with a possible D match to TRBD1 (6 bases). Germline CDR1 MNHEY, CDR2 SVGAGI. V gave up 6 bases and J gave up 0 bases, with 12 bases separating them. The CDR3 is 15 amino acids. CDR3 amino acids: CASRLDRSSGNTIYF. As DNA, the CDR3 is TGTGCCAGCAGATTGGACAGAAGCTCTGGAAACACCATATATTTT.

DNA for the CDR3: TGCGCCAGCACCTCCCGCGGGGCTTTGAACACTGAAGCTTTCTTT. It yields the protein CASTSRGALNTEAFF. This rearrangement joins TRBV10-2 to TRBJ1-1; a possible D gene is TRBD1 (5 bases). The length of the CDR3 is 15 residues. Looked up from germline, CDR1 is WSHSY and CDR2 is SAAADI. V lost 7 bases, J lost 0 bases, and 15 bases lay in between.

The rearrangement links TRBV11-2 to TRBJ2-5; 11 positions agree with TRBD1. The trim removed 4 bases at V and 4 bases at J, leaving 5 bases unmatched. From germline, CDR1 is SGHAT and CDR2 FQNNGV. The CDR3 runs 15 residues. The CDR3 here is CASSSGQGARETQYF. The CDR3 DNA reads as TGTGCCAGCAGCTCCGGACAGGGGGCACGAGAGACCCAGTACTTC.

CDR3 in DNA: TGTGCCAGCAGTACCCCCAAGGGGGCGAGGGGCTACACCTTC. Translating it yields CASSTPKGARGYTF. The chain carries TRBV6-5 and TRBJ1-2, with 7 bases fitting TRBD1. Germline V gene sequence: CDR1 MNHEY, CDR2 SVGAGI. This CDR3 is 14 amino acids long. With 5 bases clipped from V and 8 bases from J, the junction kept 11 bases outside the gene matches.

In nucleotides, the CDR3 is TGTGCCAGCAGCGTAGATCAGAACACTGAAGCTTTCTTT. Translated, it gives CASSVDQNTEAFF. The chain uses TRBV9 and TRBJ1-1; unclear D gene. In germline, CDR1 is SGDLS, CDR2 YYNGEE. The germline V and J ends were trimmed by 0 bases and 1 base, with 4 bases remaining between them. This CDR3 has 13 residues.

The J gene is TRBJ1-1, the V gene TRBV6-5; D may be TRBD1 (6 bases). CDR3 length: 13 amino acids. The ends were cut back, 4 bases at V and 5 bases at J, with 11 bases in the middle. Per the germline V gene, CDR1 is MNHEY and CDR2 is SVGAGI. The CDR3 loop is CASSSGTQTEAFF. For the CDR3, the DNA is TGTGCCAGCAGTTCCGGGACACAGACTGAAGCTTTCTTT.

The rearrangement links TRBV28 to TRBJ1-4; TRBD1 aligns across 9 bases. The CDR3 runs 15 residues. The J segment lost 8 bases and the V segment lost 6 bases, leaving 10 bases of the junction unmatched. Germline V gene data show CDR1 as MDHEN and CDR2 as SYDVKM. This chain's CDR3 is CASRSPGQGQEKLFF. The CDR3, as DNA: TGTGCCAGCAGGTCACCGGGACAGGGTCAGGAAAAACTGTTTTTT.

The chain combines TRBV5-8 with TRBJ1-5, with 8 positions matching TRBD1. The V gene's germline CDR1 is SGHTS and CDR2 YDEGEE. The trim removed 4 bases at V and 5 bases at J, leaving 8 bases unmatched. The CDR3 has 15 amino acids. CDR3 DNA: TGTGCCAGCAGCAACGGACAGGGCCGACATCAGCCCCAGCATTTT. This encodes CASSNGQGRHQPQHF.